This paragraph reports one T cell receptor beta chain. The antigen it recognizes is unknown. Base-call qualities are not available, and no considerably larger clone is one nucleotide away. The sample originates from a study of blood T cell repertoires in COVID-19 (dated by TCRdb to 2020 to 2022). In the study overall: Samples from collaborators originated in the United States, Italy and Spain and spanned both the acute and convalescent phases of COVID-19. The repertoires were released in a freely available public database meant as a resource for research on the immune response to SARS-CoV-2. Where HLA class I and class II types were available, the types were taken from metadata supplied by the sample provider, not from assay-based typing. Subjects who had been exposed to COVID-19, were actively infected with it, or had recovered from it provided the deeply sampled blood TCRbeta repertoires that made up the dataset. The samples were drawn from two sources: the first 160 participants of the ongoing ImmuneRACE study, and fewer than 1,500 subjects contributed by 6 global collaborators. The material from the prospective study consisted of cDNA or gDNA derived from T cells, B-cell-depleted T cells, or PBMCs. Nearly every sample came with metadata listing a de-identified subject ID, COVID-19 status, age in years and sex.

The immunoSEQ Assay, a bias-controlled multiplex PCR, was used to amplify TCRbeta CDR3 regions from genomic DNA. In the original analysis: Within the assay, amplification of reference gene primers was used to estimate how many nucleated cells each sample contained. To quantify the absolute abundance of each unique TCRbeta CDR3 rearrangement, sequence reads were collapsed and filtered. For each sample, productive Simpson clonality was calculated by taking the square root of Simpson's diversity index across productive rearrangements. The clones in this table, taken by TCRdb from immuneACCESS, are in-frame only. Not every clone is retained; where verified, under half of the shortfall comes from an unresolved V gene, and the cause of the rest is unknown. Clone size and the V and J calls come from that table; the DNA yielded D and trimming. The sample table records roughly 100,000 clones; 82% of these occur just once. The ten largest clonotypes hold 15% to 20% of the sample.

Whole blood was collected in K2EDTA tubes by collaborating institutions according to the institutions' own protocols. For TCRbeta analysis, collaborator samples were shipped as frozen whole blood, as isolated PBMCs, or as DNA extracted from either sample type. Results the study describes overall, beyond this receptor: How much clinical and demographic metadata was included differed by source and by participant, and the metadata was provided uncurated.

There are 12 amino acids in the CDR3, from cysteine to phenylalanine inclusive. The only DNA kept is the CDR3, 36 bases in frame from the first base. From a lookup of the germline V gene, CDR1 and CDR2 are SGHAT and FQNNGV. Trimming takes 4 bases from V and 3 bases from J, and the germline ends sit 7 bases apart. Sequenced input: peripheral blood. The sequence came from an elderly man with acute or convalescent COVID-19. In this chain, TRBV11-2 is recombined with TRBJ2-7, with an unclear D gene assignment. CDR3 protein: CASSSNFYEQYF. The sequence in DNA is TGTGCCAGCAGCTCGAACTTCTACGAGCAGTACTTC.